This section outlines one T cell receptor beta chain sequence together with its context. This sample stems from a study of cytomegalovirus exposure and HLA in healthy donors. The PCR was carried out with 60 Vbeta primers and 13 Jbeta primers. Profiled with immunoSEQ multiplex PCR; TCRdb holds only in-frame clones, not every one. The sample yields 160,000 or so clones, approximately 80% seen once. The sequencing input was PBMCs. This TCR was sampled from a man aged 50 or older in good health and CMV-seropositive.

CDR3 sequence: CASNADRDPEAFF. The DNA for the CDR3 is TGTGCCAGCAACGCGGACAGGGATCCTGAAGCTTTCTTT. The chain uses TRBV2 and TRBJ1-1; 8 nucleotides align to TRBD1. The germline V gene has CDR1 SNHLY and CDR2 FYNNEI. After removal of 7 bases from V and 6 bases from J, the junction contained 7 bases not matched to a gene. The CDR3 has 13 residues.